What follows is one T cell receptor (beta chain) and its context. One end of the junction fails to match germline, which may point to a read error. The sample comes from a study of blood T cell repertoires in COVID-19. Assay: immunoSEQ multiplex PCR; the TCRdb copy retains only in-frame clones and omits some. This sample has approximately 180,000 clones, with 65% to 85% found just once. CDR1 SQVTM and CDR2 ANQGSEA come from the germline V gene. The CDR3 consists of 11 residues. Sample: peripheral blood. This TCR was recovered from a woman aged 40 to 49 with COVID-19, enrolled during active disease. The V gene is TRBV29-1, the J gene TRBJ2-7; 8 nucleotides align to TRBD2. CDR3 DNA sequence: TGCAGCGTTGTGGGGATAGCGGGATTGCACTTC. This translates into CSVVGIAGLHF.